The T cell receptor (beta chain) described here comes from a study of blood T cell repertoires in COVID-19. Looking at the study overall: Spain, Italy and the United States supplied samples that represented acute and convalescent COVID-19. PBMCs, B-cell-depleted T cells, or T cells provided the cDNA or gDNA that made up the material.

Source study methods: Amplification with reference gene primers provided the estimates of nucleated cell counts. Method: immunoSEQ multiplex PCR; TCRdb's copy keeps in-frame clones and lacks some. The V and J calls and clone size are taken from that table; D and trimming were inferred from the DNA. The profile covers more than 100,000 clones, with about four fifths appearing a single time and more than 1.2% taken by the ten largest. Germline CDR1 reads MDHEN; CDR2 reads SYDVKM. Trimming stripped 5 bases from V and 3 bases from J, with 11 bases between. CDR3 size: 15 residues. This chain links TRBV28 with TRBJ2-6; perhaps TRBD2 as D (6 bases). The sequencing input was peripheral blood. The sequence came from a man in his 60s with acute or convalescent COVID-19. The CDR3: CASSRLVGGANVLTF. The CDR3 DNA is TGTGCCAGCAGTCGACTAGTCGGTGGGGCCAACGTCCTGACTTTC.